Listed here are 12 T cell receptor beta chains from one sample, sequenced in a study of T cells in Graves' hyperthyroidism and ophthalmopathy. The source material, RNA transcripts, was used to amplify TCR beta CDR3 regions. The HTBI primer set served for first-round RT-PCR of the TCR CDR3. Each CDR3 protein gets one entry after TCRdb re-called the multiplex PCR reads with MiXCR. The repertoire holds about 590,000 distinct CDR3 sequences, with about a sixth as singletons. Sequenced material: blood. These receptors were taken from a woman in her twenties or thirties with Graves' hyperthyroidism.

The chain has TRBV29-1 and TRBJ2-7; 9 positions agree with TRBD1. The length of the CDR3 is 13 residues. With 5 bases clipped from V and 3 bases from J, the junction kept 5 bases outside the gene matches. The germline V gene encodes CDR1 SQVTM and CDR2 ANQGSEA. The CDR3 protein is CSVPGQGNYEQYF. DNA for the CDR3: TGCAGCGTTCCGGGACAGGGTAACTACGAGCAGTACTTC.

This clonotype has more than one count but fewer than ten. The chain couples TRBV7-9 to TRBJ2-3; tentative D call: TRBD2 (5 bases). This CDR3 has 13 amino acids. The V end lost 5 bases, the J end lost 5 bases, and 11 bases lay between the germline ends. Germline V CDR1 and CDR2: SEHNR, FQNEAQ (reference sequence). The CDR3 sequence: CASSARGIDTQYF. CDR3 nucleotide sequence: TGTGCCAGCAGCGCCCGGGGTATAGATACGCAGTATTTT.

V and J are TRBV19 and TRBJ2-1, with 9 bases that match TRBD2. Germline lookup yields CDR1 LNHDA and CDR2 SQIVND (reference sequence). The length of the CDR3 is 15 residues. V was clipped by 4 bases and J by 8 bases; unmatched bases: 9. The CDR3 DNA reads TGTGCCAGTAGTAGGGAGCGGGAGGTGGGGTATGAGCAGTTCTTC. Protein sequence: CASSREREVGYEQFF.

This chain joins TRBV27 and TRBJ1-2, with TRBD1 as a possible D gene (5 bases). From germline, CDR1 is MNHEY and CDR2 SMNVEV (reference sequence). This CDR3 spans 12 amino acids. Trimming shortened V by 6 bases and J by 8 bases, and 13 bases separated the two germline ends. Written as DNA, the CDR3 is TGTGCCAGCAGGGCAGGGTACATGGGCTACACCTTC. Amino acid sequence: CASRAGYMGYTF.

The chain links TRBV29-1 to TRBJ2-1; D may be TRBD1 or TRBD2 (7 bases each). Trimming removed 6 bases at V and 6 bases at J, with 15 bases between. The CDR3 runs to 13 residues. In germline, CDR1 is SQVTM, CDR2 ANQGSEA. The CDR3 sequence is CSVIQGGGNEQFF. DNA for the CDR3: TGCAGCGTCATCCAGGGGGGGGGCAATGAGCAGTTCTTC.

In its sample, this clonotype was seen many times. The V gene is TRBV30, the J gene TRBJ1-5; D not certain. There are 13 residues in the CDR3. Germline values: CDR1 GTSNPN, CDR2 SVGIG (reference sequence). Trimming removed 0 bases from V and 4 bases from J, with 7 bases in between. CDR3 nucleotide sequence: TGTGCCTGGAGTGTACTAGGGAATCAGCCCCAGCATTTT. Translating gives CAWSVLGNQPQHF.

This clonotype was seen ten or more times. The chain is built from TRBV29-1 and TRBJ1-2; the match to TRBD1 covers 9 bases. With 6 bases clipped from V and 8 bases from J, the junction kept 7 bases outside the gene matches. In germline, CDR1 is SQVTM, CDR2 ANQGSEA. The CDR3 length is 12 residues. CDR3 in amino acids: CSVLYRGRGYTF. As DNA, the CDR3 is TGCAGCGTCCTTTACAGGGGGCGCGGCTACACCTTC. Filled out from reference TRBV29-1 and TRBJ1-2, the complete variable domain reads SAVISQKPSRDICQRGTSLTIQCQVDSQVTMMFWYRQQPGQSLTLIATANQGSEATYESGFVIDKFPISRPNLTFSTLTVSNMSPEDSSIYLCSVLYRGRGYTFGSGTRLTVV.

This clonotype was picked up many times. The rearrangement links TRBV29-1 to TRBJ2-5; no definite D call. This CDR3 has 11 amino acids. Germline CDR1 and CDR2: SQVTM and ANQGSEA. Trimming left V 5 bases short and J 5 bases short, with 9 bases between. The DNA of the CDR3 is TGCAGCGTTCGGTGGCAGGAGACCCAGTACTTC. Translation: CSVRWQETQYF.

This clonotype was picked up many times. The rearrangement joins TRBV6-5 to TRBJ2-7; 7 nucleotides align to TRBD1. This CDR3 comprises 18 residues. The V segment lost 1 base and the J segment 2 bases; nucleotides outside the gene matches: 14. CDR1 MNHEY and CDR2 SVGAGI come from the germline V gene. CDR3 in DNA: TGTGCCAGCAGTTACTTACCAGAACGAGGGGGCGAAGCCTACGAGCAGTACTTC. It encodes CASSYLPERGGEAYEQYF.

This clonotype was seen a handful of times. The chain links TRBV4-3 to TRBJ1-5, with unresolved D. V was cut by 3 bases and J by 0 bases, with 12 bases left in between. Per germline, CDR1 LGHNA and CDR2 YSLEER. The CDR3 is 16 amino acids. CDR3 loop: CASSHVGRYSNQPQHF. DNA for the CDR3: TGCGCCAGCAGCCACGTAGGGCGATATAGCAATCAGCCCCAGCATTTT.

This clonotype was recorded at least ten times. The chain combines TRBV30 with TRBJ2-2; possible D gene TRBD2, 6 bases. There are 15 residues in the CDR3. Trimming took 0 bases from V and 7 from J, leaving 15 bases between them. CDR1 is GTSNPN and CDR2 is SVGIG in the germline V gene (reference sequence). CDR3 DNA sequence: TGTGCCTGGAGTGTAGGAGGGAGGCGCGGCGGGGAGCTGTTTTTT. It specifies CAWSVGGRRGGELFF.

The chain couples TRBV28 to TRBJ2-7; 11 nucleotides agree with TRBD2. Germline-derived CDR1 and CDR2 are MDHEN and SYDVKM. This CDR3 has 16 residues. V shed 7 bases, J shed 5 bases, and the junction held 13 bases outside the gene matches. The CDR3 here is CASTLIRASGRNEQYF. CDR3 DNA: TGTGCCAGCACCCTCATACGCGCTAGCGGGAGGAACGAGCAGTACTTC.